Below are 25 T cell receptor beta chains sequenced from a single sample in a study of T cells in Graves' hyperthyroidism and ophthalmopathy. Authors of the study amplified TCR beta CDR3 regions from RNA transcripts. In the first-round RT-PCR of the TCR CDR3, the HTBI primer set was used. One entry per CDR3 protein, called by TCRdb with MiXCR from the multiplex PCR reads. The sample yields some 420,000 distinct CDR3 sequences, 12% to 15% seen once. The sample comprised blood. The receptor set was obtained from a woman aged 18 to 35 with Graves' hyperthyroidism.

The chain couples TRBV27 to TRBJ1-1, with D unresolved. This CDR3 has 15 amino acids. The germline CDR1 and CDR2 sequences are MNHEY and SMNVEV (reference sequence). Trimming left V 5 bases short and J 4 bases short, with 17 bases between. The CDR3 region is CASSILDTGVTEAFF. Here the CDR3 DNA reads TGTGCCAGCAGTATCCTCGACACGGGCGTCACTGAAGCTTTCTTT.

This clonotype was picked up many times. This chain links TRBV27 with TRBJ2-5; no definite D call. With 2 bases removed from V and 2 bases from J, the gap between germline ends came to 12 bases. CDR1 is MNHEY and CDR2 is SMNVEV in the germline V gene (reference sequence). The CDR3 spans 15 residues. CDR3 sequence: CASSLTWASQETQYF. CDR3 bases: TGTGCCAGCAGTTTAACGTGGGCTTCTCAAGAGACCCAGTACTTC.

This clonotype has ten or more counts. The V and J genes are TRBV12-3 or TRBV12-4 and TRBJ2-2; no reliable D call. CDR3 length: 13 amino acids. Trimming removed 4 bases at V and 5 bases at J, with 8 bases between. CDR3 DNA sequence: TGTGCCAGCAGTTCTCGTGGGACCGGGGAGCTGTTTTTT. Amino acid sequence: CASSSRGTGELFF.

This clonotype was counted ten times or more. The V gene is TRBV7-9, the J gene TRBJ2-7; D is unresolved. The CDR3 consists of 14 residues. The ends were cut back, 1 base at V and 2 bases at J, with 9 bases in the middle. CDR1 SEHNR and CDR2 FQNEAQ come from the germline V gene (reference sequence). The CDR3 DNA follows: TGTGCCAGCAGCTTAGTCGACACCACCTACGAGCAGTACTTC. Amino acid sequence: CASSLVDTTYEQYF.

This clonotype showed up many times. This chain uses TRBV28 with TRBJ1-1, with D possibly matching TRBD1 (5 bases). CDR3 length: 15 amino acids. With 7 bases removed from V and 0 bases from J, the gap between germline ends came to 15 bases. Germline-derived CDR1 and CDR2 are MDHEN and SYDVKM. The CDR3 loop is CASNPRQIMNTEAFF. In nucleotides, the CDR3 is TGTGCCAGCAACCCGAGACAGATAATGAACACTGAAGCTTTCTTT.

This clonotype came up many times. The genes are TRBV11-2 and TRBJ2-7; a possible D gene is TRBD1 (6 bases). This CDR3 spans 15 amino acids. Germline CDR1 and CDR2: SGHAT and FQNNGV. Trimming cost V 4 bases and J 4 bases, with 17 bases left between them. The CDR3 sequence is CASSSINRAGYEQYF. The CDR3 DNA reads as TGTGCCAGCAGCTCTATTAACAGGGCAGGTTACGAGCAGTACTTC.

This clonotype has just a few counts. V is TRBV9 and J is TRBJ2-5; 14 bases fit TRBD2. In germline, CDR1 is SGDLS, CDR2 YYNGEE. The CDR3 runs 16 residues. J was trimmed by 6 bases and V by 4 bases; bases with no gene match: 8. The CDR3 DNA follows: TGTGCCAGCAGCCCGAGCGGGACTAGCGGGAGCAAGACCCAGTACTTC. It yields the protein CASSPSGTSGSKTQYF.

This rearrangement joins TRBV25-1 to TRBJ1-5, with D perhaps matching TRBD1 (5 bases). The CDR3 runs 16 residues. CDR1 is MGHDK and CDR2 is SYGVNS in the germline V gene. Between the trimmed V and J ends, which lost 0 bases and 2 bases, there was a span of 11 bases. The CDR3 is CASSEYGGTGNQPQHF. The DNA for the CDR3 is TGTGCCAGCAGTGAATATGGGGGAACGGGCAATCAGCCCCAGCATTTT.

The table lists this clonotype with a few counts. This sequence joins TRBV6-1 and TRBJ1-1; maybe TRBD1 (5 bases). The CDR3 contains 13 residues. The V gene lost 4 bases and the J gene lost 4 bases, with 10 bases spanning the gap. In germline, CDR1 is MNHNS, CDR2 SASEGT. The DNA of the CDR3 is TGTGCCAGCAGTGGATCAGGGACCACTGAAGCTTTCTTT. It codes for CASSGSGTTEAFF.

This clonotype was counted at least ten times. The chain employs TRBV7-2 and TRBJ2-3; 10 nucleotides line up with TRBD2. This CDR3 has 20 amino acids. The germline V gene has CDR1 SGHTA and CDR2 FQGNSA. V gave up 0 bases and J gave up 0 bases; unmatched junction bases: 12. For the CDR3, the DNA is TGTGCCAGCAGCTTAGCCCCAACCATAGCGGGAGGAGTAAGCACAGATACGCAGTATTTT. Its translation: CASSLAPTIAGGVSTDTQYF.

There are many counts of this clonotype. The rearrangement links TRBV27 to TRBJ1-1; D gene uncertain. Trimming left V 1 base short and J 4 bases short, with 10 bases between. This CDR3 is 14 amino acids long. Germline V lookup: CDR1 MNHEY, CDR2 SMNVEV (reference sequence). CDR3 sequence: CASSLYRGGTEAFF. Written as DNA, the CDR3 is TGTGCCAGCAGTTTATATCGGGGAGGCACTGAAGCTTTCTTT.

The chain combines TRBV5-4 with TRBJ1-3; D is unclear. Between the trimmed V and J ends, which lost 3 bases and 0 bases, there was a span of 13 bases. CDR1 is SGHNT and CDR2 is YYREEE in the germline V gene (reference sequence). CDR3 length: 16 amino acids. CDR3 residues: CASSSKAGGSGNTIYF. DNA for the CDR3: TGTGCCAGCAGCTCAAAAGCCGGCGGCTCTGGAAACACCATATATTTT.

The chain has TRBV24-1 and TRBJ1-1; D call uncertain. Germline V gene lookup returns CDR1 KGHDR and CDR2 SFDVKD. The CDR3 runs 11 residues. The CDR3 DNA reads as TGTGCAGCCTCACCGAACACTGAAGCTTTCTTT. This sequence encodes CAASPNTEAFF.

This clonotype came up a few times. A much bigger clone sits one base away, suggesting this may be a read error. V gene TRBV28 combines with J gene TRBJ2-7; 9 bases agree with TRBD1. Germline V gives CDR1 MDHEN, CDR2 SYDVKM. The CDR3 has 14 amino acids. With 5 bases clipped from V and 5 bases from J, the junction kept 7 bases outside the gene matches. CDR3 residues: CASSPEQGAHEQYF. DNA of the CDR3: TGTGCCAGCAGTCCGGAACAGGGGGCCCACGAGCAGTACTTC.

This clonotype was picked up a small number of times. A much larger clone lies one base from this, so it may be a read error. V and J are TRBV7-7 and TRBJ2-5; D not certain. Germline V lookup: CDR1 SSHAT, CDR2 FNYEAQ (reference sequence). The CDR3 runs to 16 residues. The CDR3 here is CASSLGRQVVAETQYF. CDR3 coding DNA: TGTGCTAGCAGCTTAGGGCGCCAGGTCGTTGCAGAGACCCAGTACTTC.

This clonotype was picked up many times. V is TRBV7-9 and J is TRBJ1-4, with 12 bases aligning to TRBD1. The CDR3 sequence is 16 residues long. CDR1 is SEHNR and CDR2 is FQNEAQ in the germline V gene (reference sequence). Trimming removed 4 bases from V and 10 bases from J; junction bases left unmatched: 10. The CDR3 here is CASSSPTGQGAGKLFF. Written as DNA, the CDR3 is TGTGCCAGCAGCTCTCCGACGGGACAGGGGGCGGGAAAACTGTTTTTT.

This clonotype was found many times. The chain joins TRBV28 to TRBJ2-7; no reliable D call. This CDR3 contains 12 residues. V dropped 2 bases and J dropped 5 bases, with 7 bases sitting between them. Germline-derived CDR1 and CDR2 are MDHEN and SYDVKM. The CDR3 region is CASSLESHEQYF. The CDR3 bases are TGTGCCAGCAGTTTAGAGTCCCACGAGCAGTACTTC. The entire variable domain, with the rest obtained from reference TRBV28 and TRBJ2-7, is as follows: DVKVTQSSRYLVKRTGEKVFLECVQDMDHENMFWYRQDPGLGLRLIYFSYDVKMKEKGDIPEGYSVSREKKERFSLILESASTNQTSMYLCASSLESHEQYFGPGTRLTVT.

The chain employs TRBV28 and TRBJ2-6; the D gene could be TRBD1 or TRBD2 (5 bases each). With 5 bases removed from V and 0 bases from J, the gap between germline ends came to 20 bases. The germline gives CDR1 MDHEN, CDR2 SYDVKM. CDR3 length: 19 amino acids. The CDR3 nucleotides read TGTGCCAGCAGTCTCCTCCCGGGACGGCTCAGCTCTGGGGCCAACGTCCTGACTTTC. Its translation: CASSLLPGRLSSGANVLTF.

There are a few counts of this clonotype. The rearrangement joins TRBV19 to TRBJ2-5; 11 bases match TRBD1. The V and J ends lost 6 bases and 5 bases, in that order; junction bases with no gene match: 5. The CDR3 extends over 14 amino acids. The germline gives CDR1 LNHDA, CDR2 SQIVND (reference sequence). CDR3 amino acids: CASSGTGGKETQYF. The CDR3 DNA sequence: TGTGCCAGTAGCGGGACAGGGGGTAAGGAGACCCAGTACTTC.

The gene calls are TRBV6-5 and TRBJ1-3; no clear D gene. V dropped 0 bases and J dropped 4 bases, with 10 bases sitting between them. The length of the CDR3 is 15 residues. Germline loops: CDR1 MNHEY, CDR2 SVGAGI. The CDR3 DNA follows: TGTGCCAGCAGTTACTCCGGGCTTGGAGGAAACACCATATATTTT. This translates into CASSYSGLGGNTIYF.

This clonotype was recorded at least ten times. The chain joins TRBV5-1 to TRBJ2-7, with D hard to call. V was clipped by 2 bases and J by 7 bases, with 13 bases between them. This CDR3 comprises 13 residues. Germline V gene sequence: CDR1 SGHRS, CDR2 YFSETQ. CDR3 coding DNA: TGCGCCAGCAGCTTACTCCTCATGAGGGAGCAGTACTTC. Its protein is CASSLLLMREQYF.

This clonotype was counted ten times or more. The chain recombines TRBV18 with TRBJ2-1; 9 nucleotides align to TRBD2. V was clipped by 1 base and J by 8 bases; unmatched bases: 3. This CDR3 region has 14 residues. Germline values: CDR1 KGHSH, CDR2 LQKENI. For the CDR3, the DNA is TGTGCCAGCTCACCACTAGCGGGAGACGATGAGCAGTTCTTC. This gives the protein CASSPLAGDDEQFF.

This clonotype occurred many times. This chain joins TRBV12-3 or TRBV12-4 and TRBJ2-3; D perhaps matches TRBD2 (6 bases). The V end was cut by 6 bases, the J end by 6 bases, with 13 bases between. This CDR3 spans 13 amino acids. The DNA of the CDR3 is TGTGCCAGCAGCCCCGGGAGAGATGATACGCAGTATTTT. Translating it yields CASSPGRDDTQYF.

This clonotype was recorded many times. The rearrangement links TRBV10-3 to TRBJ2-5, with 9 bases aligning to TRBD2. The CDR3 spans 15 residues. Trimming cost V 4 bases and J 1 base; bases outside gene matches: 4. The germline CDR1 and CDR2 sequences are ENHRY and SYGVKD. The CDR3 DNA is TGTGCCATCAGTGTGAGCGGGAGGTCCCAAGAGACCCAGTACTTC. Translated, it gives CAISVSGRSQETQYF.

This chain joins TRBV20-1 and TRBJ2-5; 8 nucleotides match TRBD2. The CDR3 length is 12 residues. Trimming took 5 bases from V and 5 from J; bases not matched to a gene: 4. Germline V lookup: CDR1 DFQATT, CDR2 SNEGSKA (reference sequence). CDR3 region: CSAQREGETQYF. CDR3 coding DNA: TGCAGTGCTCAACGGGAGGGCGAGACCCAGTACTTC.